A selection of T cell receptor beta chains follows, all from one sample in a study of OX40 agonist ivuxolimab in advanced cancers. The repertoire was sequenced with immunoSEQ multiplex PCR; TCRdb's copy has only in-frame clones and lacks some. This table holds about 76,000 clones, about 88% found once. Sequenced material: CD4+ or CD8+ T cells sorted from blood, taken in a trial of the OX40 agonist ivuxolimab. These receptors all stem from an adult with an advanced solid tumor such as melanoma, head and neck, liver or kidney cancer. Both conserved end residues are part of each CDR3. D genes are given only for firm matches. Expanded clones get a size class; other rows say once, few or many, or leave the size out.

J,V,size,D,DNA,CDR3
TRBJ1-4,TRBV28,.,.,TGTGCCAGCAGAGATCCCACCCTTCTTAATGAAAAACTGTTTTTT,CASRDPTLLNEKLFF
TRBJ2-3,TRBV28,.,TRBD2,TGTGCCAGCAGGACTAGCCGAAGCACAGATACGCAGTATTTT,CASRTSRSTDTQYF
TRBJ2-4,TRBV19,few,.,TGTGCCAGTAGTATAGATCCGGGTCTGGGCAAAAACATTCAGTACTTC,CASSIDPGLGKNIQYF
TRBJ1-1,TRBV7-2,once,.,TGTGCCAGCAGCTTAATGGTCGGGGGAGCTTTCTTT,CASSLMVGGAFF
TRBJ2-5,TRBV15,.,.,TGTGCCACCAGCAGAGGAGGGTCAGAGACCCAGTACTTC,CATSRGGSETQYF
TRBJ1-5,TRBV27,.,.,TGTGCCAGCAGTTTAAGGGTCGGGTGGAATCAGCCCCAGCATTTT,CASSLRVGWNQPQHF
TRBJ2-3,TRBV5-1,.,TRBD2,TGCGCCAGCAGCTTGACGGGTAGCGGGGGGACTAGCACAGATACGCAGTATTTT,CASSLTGSGGTSTDTQYF
TRBJ2-5,TRBV5-1,.,TRBD2,TGCGCCAGCATGCCCAACCTCGGGGGGCAAGAGACCCAGTACTTC,CASMPNLGGQETQYF
TRBJ2-1,TRBV19,.,TRBD1,TGTGCCAGTAGTAGGGCCGGGACAGGGGCCTCAAGCTCCTACAATGAGCAGTTCTTC,CASSRAGTGASSSYNEQFF
TRBJ2-2,TRBV7-2,.,TRBD1,TGTGCCAGCAGCTTCGTGTCTTTCGGGACAGGGAACACCGGGGAGCTGTTTTTT,CASSFVSFGTGNTGELFF
TRBJ1-2,TRBV7-9,.,.,TGTGCCAGCAGCTTAGGGTGGGTTAACTATGGCTACACCTTC,CASSLGWVNYGYTF
TRBJ1-2,TRBV6-1,.,.,TGTGCCAGCAGTGAGACCCCGGGCTACACCTTC,CASSETPGYTF
TRBJ1-1,TRBV6-1,.,.,TGTGCCAGCAGTGAAGACAGGGTCACTGAAGCTTTCTTT,CASSEDRVTEAFF
TRBJ2-1,TRBV7-3,.,.,TGTGCCAGCAGCTTAGGGCTAGCATCCTACAATGAGCAGTTCTTC,CASSLGLASYNEQFF
TRBJ2-1,TRBV7-9,.,TRBD1,TGTGCCAGCAGCCTTACCGGGACAGAGAACAATGAGCAGTTCTTC,CASSLTGTENNEQFF
TRBJ1-2,TRBV11-1,.,TRBD1,TGTGCCAGCAGCTCCACCTCGGACAGGGGTTATGGCTACACCTTC,CASSSTSDRGYGYTF
TRBJ1-1,TRBV7-9,.,TRBD1,TGTGCCAGCAGCATCGGACAGGTGAACACTGAAGCTTTCTTT,CASSIGQVNTEAFF
TRBJ2-2,TRBV28,.,TRBD1,TGTGCCAGCATAAGGGACAGCTCGAACACCGGGGAGCTGTTTTTT,CASIRDSSNTGELFF
TRBJ2-3,TRBV7-2,few,TRBD2,TGTGCCAGCAGCTCGGGACTAGCGGGGGGGAGCACAGATACGCAGTATTTT,CASSSGLAGGSTDTQYF
TRBJ2-6,TRBV7-2,.,.,TGTGCCAGCAGCCCAAGGGGGGGGGCCAACGTCCTGACTTTC,CASSPRGGANVLTF
TRBJ2-2,TRBV28,.,.,TGTGCCAGCAGTTTAGGGGGCCTAAAGAACACCGGGGAGCTGTTTTTT,CASSLGGLKNTGELFF
TRBJ1-2,TRBV7-2,.,.,TGTGCCAGCAGCCGGGGTCCCCCCGTGGGTGGCTACACCTTC,CASSRGPPVGGYTF
TRBJ1-1,TRBV27,few,.,TGTGCCAGCAGTTCAACAAGACAGGCAACCATGAACACTGAAGCTTTCTTT,CASSSTRQATMNTEAFF
TRBJ1-2,TRBV28,.,TRBD1,TGTGCCAGCGAGGGGGCCCAAGGGGGCCGGATTGGCTACACCTTC,CASEGAQGGRIGYTF
TRBJ1-4,TRBV5-4,.,.,TGTGCCAGCAGCTTGGCGGGGGGCGGGGAAAAACTGTTTTTT,CASSLAGGGEKLFF
TRBJ2-3,TRBV11-1,.,TRBD2,TGTGCCAGCAGCTTAGGCGGGGGGAAAACTAGCACAGATACGCAGTATTTT,CASSLGGGKTSTDTQYF
TRBJ1-6,TRBV28,few,.,TGTGCCAGCAGCCCCCCAGGATGGCGTAATTCACCCCTCCACTTT,CASSPPGWRNSPLHF
TRBJ2-7,TRBV30,.,TRBD1,TGTGCTTGCACAGGGGTAGGGCCCTACGAGCAGTACTTC,CACTGVGPYEQYF
TRBJ2-5,TRBV30,.,TRBD2,TGTGCCTGGAGTGTAAAGCGGGGGGGTAGAGAGACCCAGTACTTC,CAWSVKRGGRETQYF
TRBJ2-1,TRBV7-9,.,.,TGTGCCAGCAGCTTAGCGGGGGCCTACAATGAGCAGTTCTTC,CASSLAGAYNEQFF
TRBJ1-4,TRBV11-3,.,.,TGTGCCAGCAGCTTAAGTTCGGCAGAAGGTAAAAAACTGTTTTTT,CASSLSSAEGKKLFF
TRBJ2-7,TRBV4-2,.,TRBD1,TGTGCCAGCAGCCAAGGTTCGGGACAGGTCTCCTACGAGCAGTACTTC,CASSQGSGQVSYEQYF
TRBJ1-4,TRBV7-2,.,.,TGTGCCAGCAGCTTACTAGGGGGGTCAGATGAAAAACTGTTTTTT,CASSLLGGSDEKLFF
TRBJ2-2,TRBV9,.,.,TGTGCCAGCAGCGTAGGTGTCCACACCGGGGAGCTGTTTTTT,CASSVGVHTGELFF
TRBJ1-2,TRBV4-1,.,.,TGCGCCAGCAGCCAAGGAGTCATGTACCTACCGGTGCTTTATGGCTACACCTTC,CASSQGVMYLPVLYGYTF
TRBJ2-2,TRBV27,.,.,TGTGCCACCGGCGGAGGGCGGGGGGAGCTGTTTTTT,CATGGGRGELFF
TRBJ1-5,TRBV6-5,.,TRBD1,TGTGCCAGCAGTCCCGGGACAGGGGATCAGCCCCAGCATTTT,CASSPGTGDQPQHF
TRBJ2-7,TRBV20-1,.,.,TGCAGTGCCCGGGAATCCTACGAGCAGTACTTC,CSARESYEQYF
TRBJ2-6,TRBV30,few,TRBD1,TGTGCCTGGATCGGCAGGGGGATCTCTGGGGCCAACGTCCTGACTTTC,CAWIGRGISGANVLTF
TRBJ2-5,TRBV19,.,TRBD1,TGTGCCAGTACCCGGACAGGGATCGGAGAGACCCAGTACTTC,CASTRTGIGETQYF
TRBJ2-5,TRBV5-6,.,TRBD2,TGTGCCAGCAGCTGGAGCGGGGGGGCCGTGGAGACCCAGTACTTC,CASSWSGGAVETQYF
TRBJ2-3,TRBV10-3,once,.,TGTGCCATCACCCAAACCGCGGGGGCGGGCACAGATACGCAGTATTTT,CAITQTAGAGTDTQYF
TRBJ2-3,TRBV7-9,.,TRBD2,TGTGCCAGCAGCCCGCTTCCTAGCGGGGTTACAGATACGCAGTATTTT,CASSPLPSGVTDTQYF
TRBJ2-1,TRBV7-2,.,.,TGTGCCAGCAGCTTACGAATAGGCACCAATGAGCAGTTCTTC,CASSLRIGTNEQFF
TRBJ2-3,TRBV5-4,once,.,TGTGCCAGCAGCGGGGGGGATACGCAGTATTTT,CASSGGDTQYF
TRBJ1-5,TRBV27,.,TRBD1,TGTGCCAGCAGTCCCGGGACAGATTTAATTAGCAATCAGCCCCAGCATTTT,CASSPGTDLISNQPQHF
TRBJ2-2,TRBV5-1,once,.,TGCGCCAGCAGCGTAGACAGTGCGAACACCGGGGAGCTGTTTTTT,CASSVDSANTGELFF
TRBJ1-5,TRBV5-1,.,.,TGCGCCAGCAGCTTAGGGACTAATCAGCCCCAGCATTTT,CASSLGTNQPQHF
TRBJ2-2,TRBV7-2,once,.,TGTGCCAGCAGCTTTCGGCAGGCGAACACCGGGGAGCTGTTTTTT,CASSFRQANTGELFF
TRBJ1-6,TRBV28,few,.,TGTGCCAGCAGTTTGGGATCCACGTTCTCACCCCTCCACTTT,CASSLGSTFSPLHF
TRBJ2-2,TRBV18,.,.,TGTGCCAGCTCCCAGGTAGTCGCACGAGACACCGGGGAGCTGTTTTTT,CASSQVVARDTGELFF
TRBJ2-2,TRBV7-8,.,TRBD2,TGTGCCAGCAGCTCCCTCACTAGCGGGACAAACACCGGGGAGCTGTTTTTT,CASSSLTSGTNTGELFF
TRBJ1-5,TRBV6-1,.,TRBD1,TGTGCCAGCAGTGAGACAGACAGGGCGGCTCAGCCCCAGCATTTT,CASSETDRAAQPQHF
TRBJ2-3,TRBV10-3,.,TRBD2,TGTGCCATCAGTGTGGGGCAGGGAGGGAGAGGAGATACGCAGTATTTT,CAISVGQGGRGDTQYF
TRBJ1-5,TRBV5-5,.,.,TGTGCCAGCAGCTTGGCTCACGGAGTTAGCAATCAGCCCCAGCATTTT,CASSLAHGVSNQPQHF
TRBJ2-4,TRBV4-1,few,TRBD2,TGCGCCAGCAGCCGAGCGGGACTGACCCTAGCCAAAAACATTCAGTACTTC,CASSRAGLTLAKNIQYF
TRBJ1-1,TRBV30,few,TRBD1,TGTGCCTGGAGTGTTGACAGGGGGACTGAAGCTTTCTTT,CAWSVDRGTEAFF
TRBJ1-4,TRBV25-1,.,.,TGTGCCAGTGGTTTCTCCGCAACTAATGAAAAACTGTTTTTT,CASGFSATNEKLFF
TRBJ2-2,TRBV6-1,.,.,TGTGCCGGGGGCCTCACCTTGGACACCGGGGAGCTGTTTTTT,CAGGLTLDTGELFF
TRBJ2-1,TRBV28,.,TRBD2,TGTGCCAGCAGTTCGGCGGGGGGGCCAAACAATGAGCAGTTCTTC,CASSSAGGPNNEQFF